The rows below give T cell receptor beta chains drawn from one sample of a study of response to subunit inactivated influenza vaccine. One entry per CDR3 protein, called by TCRdb with MiXCR from the RT-PCR reads. The table records approximately 520,000 distinct CDR3 sequences, approximately 16% of them present only once. The material was CD4+ T cells sorted from PBMCs, obtained roughly 24 months after vaccination. The receptors here all came from a man between 50 and 70 years old who received an inactivated influenza vaccine. CDR3s include the opening cysteine and the closing phenylalanine or tryptophan. The D gene is left open where the match is weak. For some rows the clone size is stated as once, few or many, or as a class when expanded; others skip it.

J gene: TRBJ1-5; D gene: -; V gene: TRBV20-1; clone size: few; CDR3 DNA: TGCAGTGCTAGTAAGGGGAATAGCAATCAGCCCCAGCATTTT; CDR3 protein: CSASKGNSNQPQHF
J gene: TRBJ1-6; D gene: -; V gene: TRBV29-1; clone size: many; CDR3 DNA: TGCAGCGGGGGTGAACGGGGTTCACCCCTCCACTTT; CDR3 protein: CSGGERGSPLHF
J gene: TRBJ2-1; D gene: TRBD2; V gene: TRBV18; clone size: few; CDR3 DNA: TGTGCCAGCTCACCATCGCTTAAACGGGGGGGTAGCTACAATGAGCAGTTCTTC; CDR3 protein: CASSPSLKRGGSYNEQFF
J gene: TRBJ2-5; D gene: -; V gene: TRBV20-1; clone size: many; CDR3 DNA: TGCAGTGCCCAGGGTGCGACCCAGTACTTC; CDR3 protein: CSAQGATQYF
J gene: TRBJ2-3; D gene: -; V gene: TRBV9; clone size: few; CDR3 DNA: TGTGCCAGCAGCGTAGCGGGGGGCCTGACAGATACGCAGTATTTT; CDR3 protein: CASSVAGGLTDTQYF
J gene: TRBJ2-5; D gene: TRBD2; V gene: TRBV30; clone size: -; CDR3 DNA: TGTGCCTCAGCGGGAGTCGTAGAGACCCAGTACTTC; CDR3 protein: CASAGVVETQYF
J gene: TRBJ1-1; D gene: -; V gene: TRBV4-3; clone size: -; CDR3 DNA: TGCGCCAGCAGCCAAGATTGGTACACTGAAGCTTTCTTT; CDR3 protein: CASSQDWYTEAFF
J gene: TRBJ2-3; D gene: -; V gene: TRBV9; clone size: few; CDR3 DNA: TGTGCCAGCAGCGTAGATGGGCAGGGGCCCACAGATACGCAGTATTTT; CDR3 protein: CASSVDGQGPTDTQYF
J gene: TRBJ2-3; D gene: -; V gene: TRBV12-5; clone size: -; CDR3 DNA: TGTGCTAGTGGTGCTGGGGATACGCAGTATTTT; CDR3 protein: CASGAGDTQYF
J gene: TRBJ1-1; D gene: -; V gene: TRBV5-6; clone size: -; CDR3 DNA: TGTGCCAGCAGAAGCTTGGGGCTTGGCAAACTGAACACTGAAGCTTTCTTT; CDR3 protein: CASRSLGLGKLNTEAFF
J gene: TRBJ1-5; D gene: TRBD1; V gene: TRBV6-5; clone size: few; CDR3 DNA: TGTGCCAGCAGTTCCCAGGGGGGAGGCCAGCCCCAGCATTTT; CDR3 protein: CASSSQGGGQPQHF
J gene: TRBJ1-6; D gene: -; V gene: TRBV3-1; clone size: -; CDR3 DNA: TGTGCCAGCAGCCAAGATGGGGTCACCGGTTCACCCCTCCACTTT; CDR3 protein: CASSQDGVTGSPLHF
J gene: TRBJ2-1; D gene: TRBD2; V gene: TRBV27; clone size: -; CDR3 DNA: TGTGCCAGCAGTCTTAGCGGGAGGACGTTCAATGAGCAGTTCTTC; CDR3 protein: CASSLSGRTFNEQFF
J gene: TRBJ2-1; D gene: -; V gene: TRBV5-1; clone size: many; CDR3 DNA: TGCGCCAGCAGCTTGCTACAGGGCAATGAGCAGTTCTTC; CDR3 protein: CASSLLQGNEQFF
J gene: TRBJ2-3; D gene: -; V gene: TRBV4-3; clone size: -; CDR3 DNA: TGCGCCAGCAGCCATGGAGGGGGCGGAGATACGCAGTATTTT; CDR3 protein: CASSHGGGGDTQYF
J gene: TRBJ2-7; D gene: -; V gene: TRBV7-2; clone size: -; CDR3 DNA: TGTGCCAGCAGCTCCGACAGACGCGAGCAGTACTTC; CDR3 protein: CASSSDRREQYF
J gene: TRBJ2-7; D gene: -; V gene: TRBV10-3; clone size: few; CDR3 DNA: TGTGCCATCAGTGTTCAGGAGGGACACGAGCAGTACTTC; CDR3 protein: CAISVQEGHEQYF
J gene: TRBJ1-6; D gene: -; V gene: TRBV5-1; clone size: many; CDR3 DNA: TGCGCCAGCAGCTTGGAGGGGAATAATTCACCCCTCCACTTT; CDR3 protein: CASSLEGNNSPLHF
J gene: TRBJ2-3; D gene: TRBD1; V gene: TRBV18; clone size: many; CDR3 DNA: TGTGCCAGCTCCCTGGGACAGTACACAGATACGCAGTATTTT; CDR3 protein: CASSLGQYTDTQYF
J gene: TRBJ1-2; D gene: -; V gene: TRBV5-1; clone size: -; CDR3 DNA: TGCGCCAGCAGCTTGGAGCGGGCCCGCGGCTATGGCTACACCTTC; CDR3 protein: CASSLERARGYGYTF
J gene: TRBJ2-1; D gene: -; V gene: TRBV4-3; clone size: -; CDR3 DNA: TGCGCCAGCAGCCAAGAGTGGACCGCCGATGAGCAGTTCTTC; CDR3 protein: CASSQEWTADEQFF
J gene: TRBJ1-5; D gene: -; V gene: TRBV20-1; clone size: few; CDR3 DNA: TGCAGTGTTCCGGGGGCAATAGGTCAGCCCCAGCATTTT; CDR3 protein: CSVPGAIGQPQHF
J gene: TRBJ2-7; D gene: -; V gene: TRBV2; clone size: -; CDR3 DNA: TGTGCCAGCAGTAGTACTCATGCAGTTTACGAGCAGTACTTC; CDR3 protein: CASSSTHAVYEQYF
J gene: TRBJ1-2; D gene: -; V gene: TRBV2; clone size: -; CDR3 DNA: TGTGCCAGCAGTGAAGTGTTGGGGAGCACCTATGGCTACACCTTC; CDR3 protein: CASSEVLGSTYGYTF
J gene: TRBJ2-6; D gene: TRBD1; V gene: TRBV3-1; clone size: -; CDR3 DNA: TGTGCCAGCAGCTTCGGACAGGGAGGGGCCAACGTCCTGACTTTC; CDR3 protein: CASSFGQGGANVLTF
J gene: TRBJ2-2; D gene: -; V gene: TRBV20-1; clone size: few; CDR3 DNA: TGCAGTGCTAGAGATTGGGAGGTCGGGGAGCTGTTTTTT; CDR3 protein: CSARDWEVGELFF
J gene: TRBJ2-3; D gene: -; V gene: TRBV11-3; clone size: -; CDR3 DNA: TGTGCCAGCAGCTTAGGACAGGCCGGAGGCACAGATACGCAGTATTTT; CDR3 protein: CASSLGQAGGTDTQYF
J gene: TRBJ1-4; D gene: -; V gene: TRBV10-3; clone size: few; CDR3 DNA: TGTGCCATCAGTGAAGCGGGAACGGCAACTAATGAAAAACTGTTTTTT; CDR3 protein: CAISEAGTATNEKLFF
J gene: TRBJ2-1; D gene: -; V gene: TRBV6-2/TRBV6-3; clone size: -; CDR3 DNA: TGTGCCAGCAGTTACTCGACAAGATACAATGAGCAGTTCTTC; CDR3 protein: CASSYSTRYNEQFF
J gene: TRBJ2-5; D gene: TRBD1; V gene: TRBV5-4; clone size: once; CDR3 DNA: TGTGCCAGCAGCTTGGAGGACAGGGCCATCCTAAGACCGTACCAAGAGACCCAGTACTTC; CDR3 protein: CASSLEDRAILRPYQETQYF
J gene: TRBJ2-5; D gene: -; V gene: TRBV20-1; clone size: -; CDR3 DNA: TGCAGTGCTAGAGATCACAGTTCTCTGGAGACCCAGTACTTC; CDR3 protein: CSARDHSSLETQYF
J gene: TRBJ2-3; D gene: TRBD2; V gene: TRBV10-3; clone size: few; CDR3 DNA: TGTGCCATCAGAGGCGGGGGGTTCCCCACAGATACGCAGTATTTT; CDR3 protein: CAIRGGGFPTDTQYF
J gene: TRBJ2-1; D gene: -; V gene: TRBV19; clone size: few; CDR3 DNA: TGTGCCAGTAGTATAAGTACTTTCGACAATGAGCAGTTCTTC; CDR3 protein: CASSISTFDNEQFF
J gene: TRBJ2-4; D gene: -; V gene: TRBV15; clone size: few; CDR3 DNA: TGTGCCACCAGCAGAGATCCTGGCGGTACGAGAAACATTCAGTACTTC; CDR3 protein: CATSRDPGGTRNIQYF
J gene: TRBJ2-7; D gene: -; V gene: TRBV11-3; clone size: -; CDR3 DNA: TGTGCCAGCAGCCGTCATAGCGGCTACGAGCAGTACTTC; CDR3 protein: CASSRHSGYEQYF
J gene: TRBJ2-7; D gene: TRBD1; V gene: TRBV2; clone size: many; CDR3 DNA: TGTGCCAGCAGTGTTGGGGGACAGTCCCACGAGCAGTACTTC; CDR3 protein: CASSVGGQSHEQYF
J gene: TRBJ2-5; D gene: TRBD1; V gene: TRBV27; clone size: -; CDR3 DNA: TGTGCCAGCAGTGAAGGGGGCGGAACAGAGACCCAGTACTTC; CDR3 protein: CASSEGGGTETQYF
J gene: TRBJ2-1; D gene: -; V gene: TRBV3-1; clone size: few; CDR3 DNA: TGTGCCAGCAGCCAAGATGTTTCCTACAATGAGCAGTTCTTC; CDR3 protein: CASSQDVSYNEQFF
J gene: TRBJ2-7; D gene: -; V gene: TRBV20-1; clone size: few; CDR3 DNA: TGCAGTGCTAGACCCTCTTTGCGGGGAGGAGTCGAGCAGTACTTC; CDR3 protein: CSARPSLRGGVEQYF
J gene: TRBJ2-2; D gene: -; V gene: TRBV10-3; clone size: once; CDR3 DNA: TGTGCCATCAGTGAGAACAGGGATGGGAACGGGGAGCTGTTTTTT; CDR3 protein: CAISENRDGNGELFF
J gene: TRBJ2-2; D gene: -; V gene: TRBV7-3; clone size: -; CDR3 DNA: TGTGCCAGCAGCTTAAGGACAGCGAAATCCGGGGAGCTGTTTTTT; CDR3 protein: CASSLRTAKSGELFF
J gene: TRBJ1-6; D gene: TRBD1; V gene: TRBV4-1; clone size: -; CDR3 DNA: TGCGCCAGCAGCCAAACACAGGGGATGACCTATAATTCACCCCTCCACTTT; CDR3 protein: CASSQTQGMTYNSPLHF
J gene: TRBJ2-2; D gene: -; V gene: TRBV20-1; clone size: -; CDR3 DNA: TGCAGTGCTAGAGATCTAATAGGGACCGGGGAGCTGTTTTTT; CDR3 protein: CSARDLIGTGELFF
J gene: TRBJ2-2; D gene: TRBD1; V gene: TRBV2; clone size: few; CDR3 DNA: TGTGCCAGCAGAAAACCGGGACAGGGTAAAACCGGGGAGCTGTTTTTT; CDR3 protein: CASRKPGQGKTGELFF
J gene: TRBJ2-1; D gene: TRBD2; V gene: TRBV9; clone size: few; CDR3 DNA: TGTGCCAGCAGCGCCCTAGCGGGAGTTGCCTACAATGAGCAGTTCTTC; CDR3 protein: CASSALAGVAYNEQFF
J gene: TRBJ1-2; D gene: -; V gene: TRBV28; clone size: -; CDR3 DNA: TGTGCCAGCAGTTTTACAGGGAAAGGCTCTGGCTACACCTTC; CDR3 protein: CASSFTGKGSGYTF